The present entry profiles one T cell receptor (beta chain) with its context. Its target is unknown. The junction differs from germline at one of its ends, possibly a read error. The CDR3 contains 14 residues. The data were obtained in a study of tumor and adjacent non-tumor tissue in lung cancer. Overall study: Patients were aged about 31 to 85, about ten men and roughly 5 women, stage I to III. Study findings and constraints: Tumor tissue had significantly higher TCR diversity than normal lung. Top 100 clones took a larger repertoire share in normal lung.

The template was RNA from unsorted bulk tissue. Three rounds of nested PCR, following a modified ARM-PCR protocol, produced the TCRbeta library. TCRdb passed the multiplex PCR reads through MiXCR, listing each CDR3 protein once. Of 200,000 to 250,000 distinct CDR3 sequences listed, roughly 70% are singletons. J is TRBJ1-6 and V is TRBV12-3 or TRBV12-4; 7 nucleotides align to TRBD1. Sequenced material: lung tumor tissue. The TCR originated in a man aged 55 to 70 with non-small cell lung cancer. CDR3 sequence reads: CTSNPGTENSPLNF. CDR3 sequence (DNA): TGTACCAGCAACCCCGGGACAGAAAATTCACCCCTCAACTTT.